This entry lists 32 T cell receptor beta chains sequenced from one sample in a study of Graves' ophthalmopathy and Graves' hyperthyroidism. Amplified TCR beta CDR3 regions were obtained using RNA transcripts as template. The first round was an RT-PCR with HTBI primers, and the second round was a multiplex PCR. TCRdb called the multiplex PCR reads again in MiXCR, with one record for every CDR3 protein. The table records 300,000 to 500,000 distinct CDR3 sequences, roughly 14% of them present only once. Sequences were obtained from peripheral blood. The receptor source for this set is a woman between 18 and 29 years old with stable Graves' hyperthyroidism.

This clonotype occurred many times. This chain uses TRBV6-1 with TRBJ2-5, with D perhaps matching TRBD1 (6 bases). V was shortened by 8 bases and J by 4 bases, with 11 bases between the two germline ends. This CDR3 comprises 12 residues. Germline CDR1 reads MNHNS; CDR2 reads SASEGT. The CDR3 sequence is CASYQGRETQYF. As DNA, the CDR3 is TGTGCCAGCTACCAGGGGCGAGAGACCCAGTACTTC.

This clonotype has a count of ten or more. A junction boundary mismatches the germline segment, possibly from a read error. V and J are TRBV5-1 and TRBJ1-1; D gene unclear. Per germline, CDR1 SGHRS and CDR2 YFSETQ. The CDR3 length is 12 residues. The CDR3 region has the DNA TGTGCCAGCAGTTTGGTGAACACTGAAGCTTTCTTT. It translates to CASSLVNTEAFF.

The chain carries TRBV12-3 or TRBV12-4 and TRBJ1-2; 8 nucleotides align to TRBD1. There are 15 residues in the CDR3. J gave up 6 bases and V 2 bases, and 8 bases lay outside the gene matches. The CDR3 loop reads CASSLRVQGANGYTF. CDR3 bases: TGTGCCAGCAGTTTAAGAGTTCAGGGGGCTAATGGCTACACCTTC.

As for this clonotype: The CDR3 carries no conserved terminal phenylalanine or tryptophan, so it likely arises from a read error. In nucleotides, the CDR3 is TGTGCCAGCAGCTTGGACGGTTCAAGCAATCAGCCCCAGCATTTG. Translated, it gives CASSLDGSSNQPQHL. V gene TRBV5-4 combines with J gene TRBJ1-5; D unresolved. This CDR3 has 15 residues. The V end lost 0 bases, the J end lost 1 base, and 8 bases lay between the germline ends. Germline CDR1 is SGHNT and CDR2 is YYREEE (reference sequence).

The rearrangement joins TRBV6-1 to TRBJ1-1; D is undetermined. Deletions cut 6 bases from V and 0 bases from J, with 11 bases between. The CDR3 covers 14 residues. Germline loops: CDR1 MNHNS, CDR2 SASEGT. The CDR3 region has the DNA TGTGCCAGCAGAGACCTAGGGATGAACACTGAAGCTTTCTTT. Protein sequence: CASRDLGMNTEAFF.

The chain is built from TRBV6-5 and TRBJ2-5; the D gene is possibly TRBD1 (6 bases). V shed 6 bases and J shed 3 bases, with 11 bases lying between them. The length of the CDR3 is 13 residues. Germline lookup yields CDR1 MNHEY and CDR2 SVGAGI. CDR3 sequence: CASRGQLEETQYF. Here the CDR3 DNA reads TGTGCCAGCAGAGGACAGCTTGAAGAGACCCAGTACTTC.

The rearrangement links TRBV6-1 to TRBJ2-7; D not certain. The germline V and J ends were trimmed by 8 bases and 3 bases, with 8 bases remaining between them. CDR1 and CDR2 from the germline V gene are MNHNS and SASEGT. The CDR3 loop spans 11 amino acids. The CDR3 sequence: CASRRNYEQYF. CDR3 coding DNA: TGTGCCAGCCGACGGAACTACGAGCAGTACTTC.

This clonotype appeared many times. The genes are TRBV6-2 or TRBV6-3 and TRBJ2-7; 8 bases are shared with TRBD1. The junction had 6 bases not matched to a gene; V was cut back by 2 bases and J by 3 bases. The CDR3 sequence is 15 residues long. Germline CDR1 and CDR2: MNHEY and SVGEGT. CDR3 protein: CASSYTPGQDYEQYF. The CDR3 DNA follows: TGTGCCAGCAGTTACACCCCGGGACAGGACTACGAGCAGTACTTC.

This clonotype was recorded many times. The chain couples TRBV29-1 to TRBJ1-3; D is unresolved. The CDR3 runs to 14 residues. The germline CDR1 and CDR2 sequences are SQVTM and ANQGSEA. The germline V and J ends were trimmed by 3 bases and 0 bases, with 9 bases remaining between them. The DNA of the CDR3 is TGCAGCGTTGAGGACGGATTCTCTGGAAACACCATATATTTT. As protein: CSVEDGFSGNTIYF.

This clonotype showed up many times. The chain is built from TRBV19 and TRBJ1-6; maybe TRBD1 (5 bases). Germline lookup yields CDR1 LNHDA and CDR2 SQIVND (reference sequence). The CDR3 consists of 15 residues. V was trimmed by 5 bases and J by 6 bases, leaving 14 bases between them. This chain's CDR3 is CASSPRTKGNSPLHF. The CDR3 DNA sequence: TGTGCCAGTAGTCCCCGGACAAAGGGTAATTCACCCCTCCACTTT.

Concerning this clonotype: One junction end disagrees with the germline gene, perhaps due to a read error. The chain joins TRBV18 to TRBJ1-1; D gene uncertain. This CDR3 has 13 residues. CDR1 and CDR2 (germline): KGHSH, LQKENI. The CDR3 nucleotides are TGTGCCAGCTCACCACCTTTGTACACCGAAGCTTTCTTT. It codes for CASSPPLYTEAFF.

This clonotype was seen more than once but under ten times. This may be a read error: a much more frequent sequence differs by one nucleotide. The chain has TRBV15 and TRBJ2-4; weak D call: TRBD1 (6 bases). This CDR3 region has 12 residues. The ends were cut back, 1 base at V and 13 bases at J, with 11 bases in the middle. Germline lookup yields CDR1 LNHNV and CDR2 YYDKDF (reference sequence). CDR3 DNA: TGTGCCACCAGCAGAGTTGGGGGCATGCAGTACTTC. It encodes CATSRVGGMQYF. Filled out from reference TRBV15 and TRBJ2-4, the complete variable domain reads DAMVIQNPRYQVTQFGKPVTLSCSQTLNHNVMYWYQQKSSQAPKLLFHYYDKDFNNEADTPDNFQSRRPNTSFCFLDIRSPGLGDTAMYLCATSRVGGMQYFGAGTRLSVL.

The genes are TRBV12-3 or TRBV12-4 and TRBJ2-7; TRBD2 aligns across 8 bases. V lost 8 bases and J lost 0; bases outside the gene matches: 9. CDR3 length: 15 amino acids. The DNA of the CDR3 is TGTGCCAGCTTAAGGCGGCGGGGGGACTCCTACGAGCAGTACTTC. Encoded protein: CASLRRRGDSYEQYF.

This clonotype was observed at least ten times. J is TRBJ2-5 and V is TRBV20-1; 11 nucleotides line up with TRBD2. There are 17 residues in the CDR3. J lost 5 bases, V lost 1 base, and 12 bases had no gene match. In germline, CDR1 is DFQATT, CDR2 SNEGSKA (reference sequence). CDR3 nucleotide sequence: TGCAGTGCTAGAGCCCTCACTGGACTAGCGGGTAGCGAGACCCAGTACTTC. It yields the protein CSARALTGLAGSETQYF.

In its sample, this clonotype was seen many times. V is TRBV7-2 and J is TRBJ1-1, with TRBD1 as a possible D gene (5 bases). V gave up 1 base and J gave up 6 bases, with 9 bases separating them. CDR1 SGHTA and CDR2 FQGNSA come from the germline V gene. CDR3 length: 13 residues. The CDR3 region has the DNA TGTGCCAGCAGCTTAGTAGGGGAAGCTGAAGCTTTCTTT. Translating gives CASSLVGEAEAFF.

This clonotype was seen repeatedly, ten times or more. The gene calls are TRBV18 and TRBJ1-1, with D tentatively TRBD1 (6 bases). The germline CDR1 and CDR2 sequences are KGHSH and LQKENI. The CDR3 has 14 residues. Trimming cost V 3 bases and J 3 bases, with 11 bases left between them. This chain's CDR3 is CASSPTGSDTEAFF. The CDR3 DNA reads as TGTGCCAGCTCACCGACAGGATCTGACACTGAAGCTTTCTTT.

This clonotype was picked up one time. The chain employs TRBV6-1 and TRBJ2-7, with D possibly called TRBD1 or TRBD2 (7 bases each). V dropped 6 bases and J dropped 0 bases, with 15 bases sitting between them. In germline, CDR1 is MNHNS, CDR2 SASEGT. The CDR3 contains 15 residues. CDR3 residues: CASSRDREGSYEQYF. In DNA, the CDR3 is TGTGCCAGCAGCCGCGACAGGGAGGGCTCCTACGAGCAGTACTTC.

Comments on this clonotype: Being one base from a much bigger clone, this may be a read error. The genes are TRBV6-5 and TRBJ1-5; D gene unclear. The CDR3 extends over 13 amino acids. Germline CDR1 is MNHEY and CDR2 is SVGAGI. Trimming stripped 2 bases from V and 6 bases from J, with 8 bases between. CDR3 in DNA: TGTGCCAGCAGTTACGAACGGAGTCAGCCCCAGCATTTT. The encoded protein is CASSYERSQPQHF.

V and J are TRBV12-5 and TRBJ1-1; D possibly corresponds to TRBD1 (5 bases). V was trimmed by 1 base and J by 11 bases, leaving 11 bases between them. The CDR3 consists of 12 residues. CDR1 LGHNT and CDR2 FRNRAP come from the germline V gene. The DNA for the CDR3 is TGTGCTAGTGGTTTGGCCAGGGCTTACGCTTTCTTT. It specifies CASGLARAYAFF.

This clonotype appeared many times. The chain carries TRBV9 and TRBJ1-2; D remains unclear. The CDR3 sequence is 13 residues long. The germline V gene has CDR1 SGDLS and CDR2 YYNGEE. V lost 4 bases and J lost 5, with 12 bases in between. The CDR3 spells CASSHRGNYGYTF. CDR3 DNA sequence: TGTGCCAGCAGCCACCGGGGTAATTATGGCTACACCTTC.

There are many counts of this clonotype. This CDR3 reads CASSIIADTEAFF. CDR3 DNA sequence: TGTGCCAGCAGCATCATTGCGGACACTGAAGCTTTCTTT. The V gene is TRBV7-2, the J gene TRBJ1-1; D is unclear. Germline loops: CDR1 SGHTA, CDR2 FQGNSA. Trimming took off 5 bases at V and 3 bases at J, with 10 bases between the two ends. The CDR3 loop spans 13 amino acids.

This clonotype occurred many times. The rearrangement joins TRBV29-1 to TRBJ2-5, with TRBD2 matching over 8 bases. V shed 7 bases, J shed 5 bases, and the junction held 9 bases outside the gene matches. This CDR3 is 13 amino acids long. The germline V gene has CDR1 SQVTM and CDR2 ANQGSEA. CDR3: CSAPGGAVETQYF. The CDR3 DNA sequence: TGCAGCGCCCCGGGAGGGGCGGTGGAGACCCAGTACTTC.

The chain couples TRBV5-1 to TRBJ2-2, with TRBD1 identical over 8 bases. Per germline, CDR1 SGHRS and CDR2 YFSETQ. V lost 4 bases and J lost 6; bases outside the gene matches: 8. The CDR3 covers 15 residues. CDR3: CASSDRQGWAGELFF. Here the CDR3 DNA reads TGCGCCAGCAGCGACCGACAGGGGTGGGCCGGGGAGCTGTTTTTT.

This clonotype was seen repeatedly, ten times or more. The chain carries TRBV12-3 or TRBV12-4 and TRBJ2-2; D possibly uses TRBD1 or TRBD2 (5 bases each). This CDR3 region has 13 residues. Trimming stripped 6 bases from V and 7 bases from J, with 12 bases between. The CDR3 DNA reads TGTGCCAGCAGACGGGGCTATAACGGGGAGCTGTTTTTT. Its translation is CASRRGYNGELFF.

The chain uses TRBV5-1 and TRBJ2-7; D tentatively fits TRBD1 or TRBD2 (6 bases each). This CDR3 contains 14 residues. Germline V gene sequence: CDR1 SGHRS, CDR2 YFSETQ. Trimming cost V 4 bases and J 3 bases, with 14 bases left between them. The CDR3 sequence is CASSRGTNNYEQYF. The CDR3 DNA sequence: TGCGCCAGCAGCCGGGGGACAAATAACTACGAGCAGTACTTC.

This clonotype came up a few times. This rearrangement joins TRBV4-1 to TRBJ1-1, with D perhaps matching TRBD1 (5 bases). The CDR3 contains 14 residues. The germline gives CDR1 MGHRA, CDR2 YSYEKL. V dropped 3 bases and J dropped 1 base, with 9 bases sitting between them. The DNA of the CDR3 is TGCGCCAGCAGCCACCCCGGACAGAACACTGAAGCTTTCTTT. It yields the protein CASSHPGQNTEAFF.

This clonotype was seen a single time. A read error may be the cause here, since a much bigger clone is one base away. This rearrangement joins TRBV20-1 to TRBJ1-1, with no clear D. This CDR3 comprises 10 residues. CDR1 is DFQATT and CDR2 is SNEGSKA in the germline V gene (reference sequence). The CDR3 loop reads CSALYTEDFF. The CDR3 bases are TGCAGTGCGTTATACACTGAAGATTTCTTT.

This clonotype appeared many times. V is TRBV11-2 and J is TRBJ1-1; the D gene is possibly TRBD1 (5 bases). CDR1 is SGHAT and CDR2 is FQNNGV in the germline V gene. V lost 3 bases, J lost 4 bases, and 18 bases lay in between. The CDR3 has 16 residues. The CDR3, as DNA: TGTGCCAGCAGCTTGAATGACGGGGGACCAATCACTGAAGCTTTCTTT. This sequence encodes CASSLNDGGPITEAFF.

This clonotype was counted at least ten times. The CDR3 region is CASSADRLDEQYF. CDR3 nucleotide sequence: TGTGCCAGCAGCGCTGACAGGTTAGACGAGCAGTACTTC. The J gene is TRBJ2-7, the V gene TRBV7-9; D is perhaps TRBD1 (6 bases). CDR3 length equals 13 residues. Trimming cost V 5 bases and J 5 bases, with 13 bases left between them. CDR1 is SEHNR and CDR2 is FQNEAQ in the germline V gene (reference sequence).

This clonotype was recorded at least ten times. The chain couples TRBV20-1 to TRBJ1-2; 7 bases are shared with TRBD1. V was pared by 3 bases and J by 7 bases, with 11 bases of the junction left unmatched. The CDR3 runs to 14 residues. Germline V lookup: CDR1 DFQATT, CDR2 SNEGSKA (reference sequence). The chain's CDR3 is CSARETGARGGYTF. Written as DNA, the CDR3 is TGCAGTGCTAGGGAAACAGGGGCGCGGGGTGGCTACACCTTC.

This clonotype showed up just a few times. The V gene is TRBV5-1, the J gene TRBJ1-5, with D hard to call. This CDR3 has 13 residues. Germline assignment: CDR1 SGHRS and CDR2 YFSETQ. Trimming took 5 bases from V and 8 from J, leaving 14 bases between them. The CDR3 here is CASSQGGLEPQHF. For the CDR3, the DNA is TGCGCCAGCAGTCAAGGAGGTTTAGAGCCCCAGCATTTT.

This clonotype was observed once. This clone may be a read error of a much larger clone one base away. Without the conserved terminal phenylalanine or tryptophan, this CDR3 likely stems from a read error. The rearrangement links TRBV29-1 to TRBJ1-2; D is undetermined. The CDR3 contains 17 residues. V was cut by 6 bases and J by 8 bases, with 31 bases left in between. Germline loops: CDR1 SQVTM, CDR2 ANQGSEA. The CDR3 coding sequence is TGCAGCGTCCCCGGAGGCAGCCCTTCTACCCCCTCCTCGGGCTACACCTAC. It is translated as CSVPGGSPSTPSSGYTY.